This T cell receptor beta chain was sequenced in a study of blood T cell repertoires in COVID-19 (dated by TCRdb to 2018 to 2020). For the wider study: Samples covering the acute and convalescent phases of COVID-19 were provided by collaborators in the United States, Italy and Spain. The material from the prospective study consisted of cDNA or gDNA derived from T cells, B-cell-depleted T cells, or PBMCs. Subjects who had been exposed to COVID-19, were actively infected with it, or had recovered from it provided the deeply sampled blood TCRbeta repertoires that made up the dataset. The repertoires were released in a freely available public database intended as a resource for research on the immune response to SARS-CoV-2. Samples came from the ongoing ImmuneRACE study (first 160 participants) plus 1,254 subjects from 6 global collaborators. Sample metadata almost always included a de-identified subject ID, COVID-19 status, age in years and sex. HLA class I and class II types, where available, came from metadata supplied by the sample provider rather than from assay-based typing. What the authors observed across the whole study: Clinical and demographic metadata were provided uncurated, with the amount varying by source and participant.

Notes on this clone: Its antigen specificity is not known. No base qualities exist here, and no much larger clone lies one base off it.

Collaborating institutions collected whole blood in K2EDTA tubes following their own protocols. For TCRbeta analysis, collaborator samples were shipped as frozen whole blood, as isolated PBMCs, or as DNA extracted from either sample type. The immunoSEQ Assay, a bias-controlled multiplex PCR, was used to amplify TCRbeta CDR3 regions from genomic DNA. The original methods were these. Nucleated cell counts per sample were estimated from amplification of reference gene primers within the assay. Sequence reads were collapsed and filtered to measure the absolute abundance of every unique TCRbeta CDR3 rearrangement. For each sample, productive Simpson clonality was calculated by taking the square root of Simpson's diversity index across productive rearrangements. In its TCRdb copy, this immuneACCESS table keeps in-frame sequences only and misses some clones. Where compared with another copy, unresolved V genes explain less than half of these, and the others have no known cause. Clonal size and the V and J genes are those of that table, whereas D and trimming came from the DNA. The sample table shows under 300,000 clones, and around 81% are seen once. About 3.2% of the sample comes from the top ten.

V lost 0 bases and J lost 1 base; the stretch between them is 8 bases long. For CDR1 and CDR2, the germline V gene (reference sequence) lists SGHNT and YYREEE. The CDR3 has 15 amino acids, counting the end cysteine and phenylalanine. Here the CDR3 DNA is all that survives: 45 bases in frame from base 1. The source material was peripheral blood. This sequence originates from a woman in her fifties or sixties with active or convalescent COVID-19. The chain uses TRBV5-4 and TRBJ1-5; the D segment cannot be called with confidence. The CDR3 region has the sequence CASSLDPASNQPQHF. The nucleotides read TGTGCCAGCAGCTTGGATCCAGCGAGCAATCAGCCCCAGCATTTT.